This T cell receptor beta chain emerged from a study of tumor-infiltrating lymphocytes in primary liver carcinoma (dated by TCRdb to 2017 to 2019). Background for the entire study: Of the five patients, three men and two women aged 30 to 69 years, four had hepatocellular carcinoma and one had combined HCC and intrahepatic cholangiocarcinoma. Tumors of the five patients were stage T1-T3 N0M0 with maximum diameters of roughly 4 to 10 cm. Roughly 3.65 to 7.5 million productive TCRbeta reads were obtained per sample, and no significant difference in read depth was found between tissue types. For each liver tumor, the study sampled five regions along with adjacent normal tissue and blood, and applied TCRbeta repertoire sequencing, expression microarrays and whole-exome sequencing. A total of 35 or so specimens from 5 patients went through TCRbeta repertoire sequencing, namely 25 tumor regions, 5 adjacent noncancerous liver tissues and 5 peripheral blood samples. Agilent mRNA microarray profiling was performed on the approximately 25 tumor region samples to relate TCRbeta repertoire diversity to the local molecular phenotype. Reproducibility between technical replicate repertoires was high, with correlation coefficients above 0.95 and mean shared-clone rates roughly 0.87. What the research found in general, with its limitations: Bulk unsorted samples precluded comparing CD4+ and CD8+ T cell repertoires. The top 250 clones made up a significantly larger repertoire fraction in tumors than in blood (p = 0.039). Only about 7-24% of top clones were present in all five regions of a tumor, suggesting spatial heterogeneity of tumor-infiltrating T cells. Only the TCR beta chain was sequenced, which likely underestimates true repertoire diversity because unpaired alpha chains were not captured. Repertoire overlap was higher between tumor regions (mean about 36%) than tumor-adjacent (17%) or tumor-blood (about 15%) pairs, consistent with antigen-driven expansion. With just a handful of patients in the study, the authors point out that the findings should be validated in a larger study.

Using a constant-region primer and ProtoScript II reverse transcriptase, TCRbeta-specific cDNA was reverse-transcribed from around 520 ng total RNA. The TCRbeta libraries were prepared through three rounds of nested multiplex PCR following a slightly modified ARM-PCR procedure. Multiplex TRBV1-TRBV30 forward primers and a Cbeta reverse primer were used in the first two PCR rounds, each of which was run for 10 to 11 cycles. Sample barcodes and Illumina adapters were added in a final 25-cycle PCR with Deep VentR polymerase. Amplicons of 200-500 bp were gel-purified with a QIAquick gel extraction kit before sequencing. An Illumina HiSeq 2500 was used to sequence the TCRbeta amplicons with 250-bp paired-end reads. The paper's processing steps were these. Quality trimming of reads was performed with Trimmomatic v0.33, and paired reads were merged with FLASH v1.2.11 so that full CDR3 sequences could be recovered. V, D and J germline segments were assigned to the rearranged TCRbeta sequences by MiGEC v1.2.1b. VDJtools v1.0.0 computed clonotype statistics and Shannon-Wiener diversity indices. To cut down on sampling bias, every analysis after diversity analysis relied on just the 250 most abundant clonotypes from each sample. Starting from the raw public reads, TCRdb applied fastp trimming at Q25, assembled clones with MiXCR and retained in-frame beta chains. One record per CDR3 amino acid sequence lists the most common genes and DNA. TCRdb, not the authors, supplied the V and J calls. Across this sample there are tens of thousands of distinct CDR3 sequences, with 72% seen only once. 19% of the sample goes to the ten largest clones.

This clonotype was detected many times. Its specific antigen is unknown. No base qualities exist here, and no much larger clone lies one base off it. Total RNA and DNA were co-extracted without cell sorting from about 19-30 mg of bulk tissue using the AllPrep DNA/RNA mini kit. Between late 2015 and early 2016, 4 to 6 patients in China with histopathologically diagnosed primary liver carcinoma had surgical resection. Patients had chronic HBV infection and were treatment-naive at sampling. Each tumor was sampled at five spatially separated regions: the superior, inferior, left-lateral and right-lateral poles and the tumor centre. More than 75% viable tumor cells were found by histology in every tumor sample. Fresh tumor and adjacent tissue pieces were bisected, with one half stored in RNAlater at -80 degrees C and the other half sent for histology. The junction carries 4 bases between V and J, which are trimmed by 3 bases and 4 bases respectively. The CDR3 runs 12 residues from the cysteine to the phenylalanine. Of all the DNA, just the CDR3 is kept, 36 bases in frame from base 1. CDR1 and CDR2 are read off the germline V gene as WSHSY and SAAADI.

The V and J segments used are TRBV10-2 and TRBJ2-1, with the D gene call left open. The receptor's source is a man aged 35-49 years with primary liver carcinoma and hepatitis B virus infection. Input material: liver tumor tissue from sampling region 1. This specimen's cell subset or site label, interpreted: tumor region T1, superior pole. The DNA is as follows: TGCGCCAGCAGTGAACAGTACAATGAGCAGTTCTTC. Its product reads: CASSEQYNEQFF.